This T cell receptor (beta chain) was retrieved from a study of blood T cell repertoires in COVID-19 (dated by TCRdb to about 2020). Concerning the study at large: The collaborator samples originated in the United States, Italy and Spain and spanned the acute and convalescent phases of COVID-19. A freely available public database, intended as a resource for researchers studying the immune response to SARS-CoV-2, is where the repertoires were released. HLA class I and class II types, where available, came from metadata supplied by the sample provider rather than from assay-based typing. The samples were drawn from two sources: the first 160 participants of the ongoing ImmuneRACE study, and about 1,300 subjects contributed by 6 global collaborators. A de-identified subject ID, COVID-19 status, age in years and sex were almost always included in the sample metadata. The prospective study material was composed of cDNA or gDNA derived from T cells, B-cell-depleted T cells, or PBMCs. Deeply sampled blood TCRbeta repertoires from subjects exposed to, actively infected with, or recovered from COVID-19 were included in the dataset.

TCRbeta CDR3 regions were amplified from genomic DNA by means of the immunoSEQ Assay, a bias-controlled multiplex PCR. Per the original workflow: Within the assay, amplification of reference gene primers was used to estimate how many nucleated cells each sample contained. Sequence reads were collapsed and filtered to measure the absolute abundance of every unique TCRbeta CDR3 rearrangement. For each sample, productive Simpson clonality was calculated as the square root of Simpson's diversity index across productive rearrangements. This immuneACCESS table, as held by TCRdb, lists in-frame sequences with V and J called but not all clones. Of the missing ones, under half trace to an unresolved V gene in checked studies; the others have no known cause. V, J and clone size reflect that table, while D and trimming were determined from the DNA. Across this sample there are about 240,000 clones, with approximately 90% seen only once. The ten largest clones take up 7.2% of the sample.

This clone was observed a single time. What antigen it recognizes has not been identified. The sample holds no much larger clone one base away, and base qualities are not on file. Germline trimming amounts to 4 bases on V and 4 bases on J, with 8 as the count of junction bases outside the gene matches. The CDR3 covers 15 residues, taking in both the cysteine and the phenylalanine. Only the CDR3 region is kept as DNA, spanning 45 bases read in frame from base 1. The germline V gene specifies SGDLS as CDR1 and YYNGEE as CDR2. Samples from volunteer blood donors who had recovered from COVID-19 were contributed by a second Seattle source. Whole blood was collected in K2EDTA tubes by collaborating institutions according to the institutions' own protocols. For TCRbeta analysis, collaborator samples were shipped as frozen whole blood, as isolated PBMCs, or as DNA extracted from either sample type. Overall study outcomes, separate from this receptor: The quantity of clinical and demographic metadata differed by source and by participant and was supplied without curation.

Recombination linked TRBV9 to TRBJ2-1, with 7 junctional bases fitting TRBD1. This TCR was recovered from a man aged 55 to 69 who had recovered from COVID-19. Sequencing was performed on peripheral blood. CDR3 loop: CASSKEGAIYNEQFF. The DNA sequence is as follows: TGTGCCAGCAGCAAAGAGGGGGCTATATACAATGAGCAGTTCTTC.